A selection of T cell receptor beta chains follows, all from one sample in a study of T cells in Graves' hyperthyroidism and ophthalmopathy. TCRdb analysed the multiplex PCR reads with MiXCR anew, one entry per CDR3 protein. The data contain more than 350,000 distinct CDR3 sequences, 12% to 15% of them seen just once; the ten biggest clones take up roughly a fifth. Sequenced input: blood. Every receptor here comes from a woman aged 60 to 75 with Graves' ophthalmopathy. Both conserved end residues are part of each CDR3. A D gene is named only where the DNA matches it firmly. The listing skips clone size in some rows; elsewhere it reads once, few, many or a size class.

d_call	v_call	j_call	clone_size	cdr3_aa	cdr3_nt
-	TRBV7-2	TRBJ2-3	many	CASSLLLATDTQYF	TGTGCCAGCAGCTTGTTGTTGGCGACAGATACGCAGTATTTT
-	TRBV20-1	TRBJ2-1	many	CSARTLGGDQQFF	TGCAGTGCTAGGACCCTTGGGGGCGATCAGCAGTTCTTC
-	TRBV6-1	TRBJ1-1	many	CASKEGYTEAFF	TGTGCCAGCAAAGAGGGTTACACTGAAGCTTTCTTT
-	TRBV7-9	TRBJ2-7	few	CASTQRGGYEQYF	TGTGCCAGCACCCAGAGGGGCGGCTACGAGCAGTACTTC
-	TRBV20-1	TRBJ1-4	-	CSAGGGDEKLFF	TGCAGTGCAGGGGGGGGGGATGAAAAACTGTTTTTT
TRBD1	TRBV2	TRBJ2-3	many	CASSLDRSSTDTQYF	TGTGCCAGCAGCCTGGACAGGAGTAGCACAGATACGCAGTATTTT
TRBD1	TRBV28	TRBJ2-7	many	CASSLRPGQLYEQYF	TGTGCCAGCAGTTTACGTCCGGGACAGCTATACGAGCAGTACTTC
-	TRBV5-1	TRBJ2-3	many	CASSFGSSTDTQYF	TGCGCCAGCAGCTTTGGGAGTTCAACAGATACGCAGTATTTT
-	TRBV7-9	TRBJ2-1	many	CAPGHEQFF	TGTGCTCCGGGCCATGAGCAGTTCTTC
-	TRBV30	TRBJ1-5	few	CARSARKNQPQHF	TGTGCCCGGAGTGCTCGCAAGAATCAGCCCCAGCATTTT
-	TRBV6-1	TRBJ1-1	few	CASIQGPENTEAFF	TGTGCCAGCATTCAGGGACCTGAGAACACTGAAGCTTTCTTT
-	TRBV19	TRBJ1-5	once	CASSITRNQPQHF	TGTGCCAGTAGTATAACTCGAAATCAGCCCCAGCATTTT
-	TRBV30	TRBJ1-1	many	CAWSVSRNTEAFF	TGTGCCTGGAGTGTATCCAGGAACACTGAAGCTTTCTTT
-	TRBV5-1	TRBJ2-3	few	CANSRGTAGDTQYF	TGCGCCAACAGCCGAGGGACTGCAGGGGATACGCAGTATTTT
-	TRBV15	TRBJ1-1	many	CATSRDRMGDTEAFF	TGTGCCACCAGCAGAGATCGGATGGGGGACACTGAAGCTTTCTTT
-	TRBV10-3	TRBJ2-7	many	CAISEDGVREQYF	TGTGCCATCAGTGAAGACGGGGTCCGCGAGCAGTACTTC
-	TRBV14	TRBJ2-1	-	CASSQYENEQFF	TGTGCCAGCAGCCAATATGAGAATGAGCAGTTCTTC
TRBD2	TRBV7-9	TRBJ2-1	few	CASSPQGLADNEQFF	TGTGCCAGCAGCCCACAGGGACTAGCGGACAATGAGCAGTTCTTC
-	TRBV3-1	TRBJ2-2	many	CASSQAGTNTGELFF	TGTGCCAGCAGCCAAGCCGGGACGAACACCGGGGAGCTGTTTTTT
-	TRBV19	TRBJ2-6	many	CASLPLGQGSGANVLTF	TGTGCCAGTCTACCCCTGGGCCAGGGTTCTGGGGCCAACGTCCTGACTTTC
-	TRBV10-1	TRBJ2-3	few	CASSESGYADTQYF	TGCGCCAGCAGTGAGTCGGGGTATGCAGATACGCAGTATTTT
TRBD1	TRBV28	TRBJ2-5	many	CASRSGTGPQETQYF	TGTGCCAGCAGATCTGGGACAGGCCCGCAAGAGACCCAGTACTTC
-	TRBV27	TRBJ2-7	few	CASRGGSTYEQYF	TGTGCCAGCCGTGGCGGGTCTACCTACGAGCAGTACTTC
-	TRBV7-2	TRBJ1-6	many	CASSLGRGVSSPLHF	TGTGCCAGCAGCTTGGGGAGAGGGGTTTCGTCACCCCTCCACTTT
-	TRBV10-3	TRBJ2-1	-	CAISSAAYNEQFF	TGTGCCATCTCCTCTGCGGCCTACAATGAGCAGTTCTTC
-	TRBV11-2	TRBJ2-7	few	CASSLDRNLDEQYF	TGTGCCAGCAGCTTAGACAGGAATCTCGACGAGCAGTACTTC
TRBD2	TRBV3-1	TRBJ2-1	many	CASSLGREQFF	TGTGCCAGCAGCCTCGGGAGGGAGCAGTTCTTC
-	TRBV10-3	TRBJ1-1	many	CAISESGGQGTEAFF	TGTGCCATCAGTGAGTCGGGGGGGCAGGGCACTGAAGCTTTCTTT
-	TRBV3-1	TRBJ2-5	many	CASSQTWTAQETQYF	TGTGCCAGCAGCCAAACCTGGACGGCCCAAGAGACCCAGTACTTC
-	TRBV5-1	TRBJ1-2	-	CASRAQGSYGYTF	TGCGCCAGCAGAGCGCAGGGGAGCTATGGCTACACCTTC
TRBD2	TRBV6-2/TRBV6-3	TRBJ2-7	many	CASIEASGSYEQYF	TGTGCCAGCATTGAGGCTAGCGGGAGCTACGAGCAGTACTTC
TRBD2	TRBV29-1	TRBJ2-1	few	CSAEGLAGGHYNEQFF	TGCAGCGCCGAGGGACTAGCGGGAGGGCACTACAATGAGCAGTTCTTC
TRBD2	TRBV18	TRBJ2-2	few	CASSLGLAKNTGELFF	TGTGCCAGCTCCTTGGGACTAGCGAAGAACACCGGGGAGCTGTTTTTT
-	TRBV27	TRBJ2-1	many	CASSGGTTAYNEQFF	TGTGCCAGCAGTGGCGGGACCACCGCCTACAATGAGCAGTTCTTC
TRBD1	TRBV11-2	TRBJ1-6	many	CASSFSEFPGQGDPDGSPLHF	TGTGCCAGCAGCTTTTCAGAATTCCCGGGACAGGGGGATCCAGATGGTTCACCCCTCCACTTT
TRBD2	TRBV6-1	TRBJ2-3	few	CASSRFSGSGDTQYF	TGTGCCAGCAGCCGATTTAGCGGGAGCGGGGATACGCAGTATTTT
-	TRBV20-1	TRBJ2-1	-	CSAQVGYNEQFF	TGCAGTGCTCAGGTGGGCTACAATGAGCAGTTCTTC
-	TRBV19	TRBJ2-2	few	CASQVGNTGELFF	TGTGCCAGTCAAGTAGGGAACACCGGGGAGCTGTTTTTT
-	TRBV7-8	TRBJ2-2	many	CASLRTNTNTGELFF	TGTGCCAGTCTGCGGACAAATACGAACACCGGGGAGCTGTTTTTT
TRBD2	TRBV5-1	TRBJ2-3	many	CASSLTSGKLNTDTQYF	TGCGCCAGCAGCTTGACTAGCGGTAAATTAAACACAGATACGCAGTATTTT
-	TRBV20-1	TRBJ2-6	few	CSAAGAGANVLTF	TGCAGTGCTGCAGGGGCTGGGGCCAACGTCCTGACTTTC
TRBD1	TRBV5-1	TRBJ1-6	few	CASSLEGQGSPLHF	TGCGCCAGCAGCTTGGAGGGACAGGGTTCACCCCTCCACTTT
TRBD2	TRBV2	TRBJ2-7	-	CASSEVGGRVHEQYF	TGTGCCAGCAGTGAAGTAGGCGGGAGGGTCCACGAGCAGTACTTC
TRBD1	TRBV20-1	TRBJ1-1	-	CSAMAGGDTEAFF	TGCAGTGCTATGGCAGGGGGAGACACTGAAGCTTTCTTT
TRBD2	TRBV6-1	TRBJ2-4	few	CASSSGTSGPFLENIQYF	TGTGCCAGCAGTTCCGGGACTAGCGGACCTTTTTTGGAAAACATTCAGTACTTC
TRBD2	TRBV7-8	TRBJ2-1	many	CASSPRLAGGPSTHKNEQFF	TGTGCCAGCAGCCCGAGACTAGCGGGAGGGCCTTCCACACACAAGAATGAGCAGTTCTTC
TRBD2	TRBV27	TRBJ2-7	-	CASRNSAGSSYEQYF	TGTGCCAGCAGGAACTCAGCGGGGAGCTCCTACGAGCAGTACTTC
TRBD2	TRBV18	TRBJ2-1	many	CASSRLAGGHNEQFF	TGTGCCAGCTCACGGCTAGCGGGAGGACACAATGAGCAGTTCTTC
TRBD2	TRBV7-2	TRBJ2-7	many	CASSFSSGGTYEQYF	TGTGCCAGCAGCTTTTCGAGCGGGGGGACCTACGAGCAGTACTTC
-	TRBV9	TRBJ1-1	many	CASSVTGWMNTEAFF	TGTGCCAGCAGCGTAACGGGGTGGATGAACACTGAAGCTTTCTTT